This T cell receptor beta chain was found in a study of blood T cell repertoires in COVID-19. Overall study: Samples taken during acute and convalescent COVID-19 were collected in the United States, Italy and Spain.

Profiled with immunoSEQ multiplex PCR; TCRdb holds only in-frame clones, not every one. The table has 250,000 or so clones, about 89% seen once; the top ten hold roughly 1.2%. This clone was observed once. The V and J ends lost 3 bases and 4 bases respectively, with 10 bases between them. CDR1 and CDR2 from the germline V gene are KGHSH and LQKENI. This CDR3 is built from 14 residues. The TCR sequence derives from a human donor in a cohort exposed to, infected with or recovered from COVID-19 (not recorded which). The donor label of this sample is uncertain. The genes are TRBV18 and TRBJ1-5; D may be TRBD1 (5 bases). The sequencing sample was made of PBMCs or T cells enriched from blood (not recorded which). The DNA of the CDR3 is TGTGCCAGCTCACCTGGGGCGGAGAATCAGCCCCAGCATTTT. This sequence encodes CASSPGAENQPQHF.